One sample yielded the 11 T cell receptor beta chains listed below, sequenced in a study of cytomegalovirus exposure and HLA in healthy donors. A multiplex PCR was run with 60 Vbeta primers and 13 Jbeta primers. Clones were sequenced by immunoSEQ multiplex PCR, and TCRdb holds only the in-frame ones, with some missing. The sample records some 250,000 clones, 80% to 85% being singletons. The material sequenced was PBMCs. These receptors came from a woman aged 55-69 years in good health and CMV-seropositive.

The rearrangement uses TRBV5-6 and TRBJ2-3; TRBD2 agrees at 10 bases. Germline CDR1 SGHDT, CDR2 YYEEEE. The CDR3 sequence is 15 residues long. Trimming removed 5 bases from V and 3 bases from J; junction bases left unmatched: 6. CDR3 loop: CASSWTSGVTDTQYF. The CDR3 DNA follows: TGTGCCAGCAGTTGGACTAGCGGCGTTACAGATACGCAGTATTTT.

This clone was observed a few times. CDR3 protein: CASSQQGRGYTF. CDR3 nucleotides: TGTGCCAGCAGTCAACAGGGTCGGGGCTACACCTTC. This rearrangement joins TRBV6-1 to TRBJ1-2; D is perhaps TRBD1 (6 bases). V dropped 5 bases and J dropped 8 bases, with 12 bases sitting between them. Per the germline V gene, CDR1 is MNHNS and CDR2 is SASEGT. CDR3 length equals 12 residues.

This chain links TRBV5-4 with TRBJ1-2, with a weak D call TRBD1 (6 bases). V lost 0 bases and J lost 8, with 11 bases in between. CDR3 length: 13 residues. Germline lookup yields CDR1 SGHNT and CDR2 YYREEE (reference sequence). The CDR3 sequence is CASSLDRAGGYTF. The CDR3, as DNA: TGTGCCAGCAGCTTGGACAGGGCCGGAGGCTACACCTTC.

The rearrangement uses TRBV18 and TRBJ1-2; the match to TRBD1 covers 7 bases. The V gene's germline CDR1 is KGHSH and CDR2 LQKENI. The CDR3 contains 19 residues. Trimming removed 1 base from V and 5 bases from J; junction bases left unmatched: 19. The CDR3 loop reads CASSPRRSRTGQTLYGYTF. The CDR3 region has the DNA TGTGCCAGCTCACCACGGCGATCACGGACAGGTCAAACATTATATGGCTACACCTTC.

This chain uses TRBV5-5 with TRBJ2-7; the D gene is possibly TRBD2 (6 bases). The germline V and J ends were trimmed by 0 bases and 0 bases, with 10 bases remaining between them. The CDR3 is 15 residues long. Germline CDR1 and CDR2: SGHKS and YYEKEE (reference sequence). The CDR3 protein is CASSLGATSSYEQYF. The DNA for the CDR3 is TGTGCCAGCAGCTTGGGGGCGACTAGCTCCTACGAGCAGTACTTC.

This clone was seen once. The chain is built from TRBV27 and TRBJ1-5, with D maybe TRBD1 (6 bases). The CDR3 is 14 residues long. Germline-derived CDR1 and CDR2 are MNHEY and SMNVEV (reference sequence). Trimming stripped 6 bases from V and 7 bases from J, with 16 bases between. CDR3 amino acids: CASRYRGDTQPQHF. The CDR3 DNA sequence: TGTGCCAGCAGGTATCGGGGGGACACACAGCCCCAGCATTTT.

This clone was observed once. CDR3 sequence: CASSLGRGYNEQFF. CDR3 bases: TGTGCCAGTAGTCTAGGACGCGGGTACAATGAGCAGTTCTTC. The genes are TRBV19 and TRBJ2-1; D might be TRBD2 (5 bases). Germline-derived CDR1 and CDR2 are LNHDA and SQIVND (reference sequence). V was trimmed by 5 bases and J by 4 bases, leaving 12 bases between them. The CDR3 is 14 residues long.

This clone was observed once. V is TRBV6-1 and J is TRBJ1-1; 7 nucleotides align to TRBD1. The trim removed 7 bases at V and 0 bases at J, leaving 2 bases unmatched. This CDR3 has 13 residues. CDR1 MNHNS and CDR2 SASEGT come from the germline V gene. This CDR3 reads CASKGQLNTEAFF. The CDR3 nucleotides read TGTGCCAGCAAGGGACAGCTGAACACTGAAGCTTTCTTT.

This chain joins TRBV6-1 and TRBJ1-3, with TRBD1 matching over 8 bases. The germline V gene has CDR1 MNHNS and CDR2 SASEGT. The CDR3 is made up of 15 amino acids. Losses at the gene ends were 7 bases for V and 1 base for J; bases not matched to a gene: 6. This CDR3 reads CASKPRTGSGNTIYF. For the CDR3, the DNA is TGTGCCAGCAAGCCCCGGACAGGGTCTGGAAACACCATATATTTT.

Details on this clone: One end of the junction fails to match germline, which may point to a read error. The rearrangement joins TRBV9 to TRBJ2-7, with D perhaps matching TRBD1 (5 bases). Germline V gene sequence: CDR1 SGDLS, CDR2 YYNGEE. The CDR3 is made up of 14 amino acids. The CDR3 nucleotides read TGTGCCAGCAGCGTAGAGGGGAATTCCTACGAGCAGTCCTTC. Translation gives CASSVEGNSYEQSF.

The chain is built from TRBV9 and TRBJ2-5; D is unresolved. Germline V gene sequence: CDR1 SGDLS, CDR2 YYNGEE. This CDR3 region has 15 residues. V dropped 0 bases and J dropped 2 bases, with 11 bases sitting between them. CDR3 region: CASSVAPQSQETQYF. CDR3 in DNA: TGTGCCAGCAGCGTAGCTCCACAGTCACAAGAGACCCAGTACTTC.